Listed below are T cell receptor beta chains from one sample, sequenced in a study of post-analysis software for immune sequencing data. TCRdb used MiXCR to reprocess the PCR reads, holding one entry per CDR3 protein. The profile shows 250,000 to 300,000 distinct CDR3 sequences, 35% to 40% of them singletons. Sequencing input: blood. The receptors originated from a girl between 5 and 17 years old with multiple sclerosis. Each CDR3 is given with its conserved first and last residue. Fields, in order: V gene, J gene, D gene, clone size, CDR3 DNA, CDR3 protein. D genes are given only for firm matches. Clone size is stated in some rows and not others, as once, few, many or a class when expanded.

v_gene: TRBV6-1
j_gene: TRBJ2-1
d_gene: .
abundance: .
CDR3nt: TGTGCCAGCACGCTAGGTGGGGCGGACTACAATGAGCAGTTCTTC
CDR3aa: CASTLGGADYNEQFF

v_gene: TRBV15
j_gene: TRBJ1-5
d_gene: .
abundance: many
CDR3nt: TGTGCCACCAGCCCCCACCCGGGGACGAGCAATCAGCCCCAGCATTTT
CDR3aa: CATSPHPGTSNQPQHF

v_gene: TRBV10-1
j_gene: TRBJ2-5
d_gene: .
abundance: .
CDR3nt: TGCGCCAGCAGTGAGTACAGGGATCCGAACAATGAGCAGTACTTC
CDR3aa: CASSEYRDPNNEQYF

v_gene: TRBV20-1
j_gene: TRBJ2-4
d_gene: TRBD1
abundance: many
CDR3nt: TGCAGTGCTAGCGAGGGGGCCATAAACATTCAGTACTTC
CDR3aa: CSASEGAINIQYF

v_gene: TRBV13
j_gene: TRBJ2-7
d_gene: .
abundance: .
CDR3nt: TGTGCCAGCAGCGCCTACGGTGGGGCCCAGTACTTC
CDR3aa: CASSAYGGAQYF

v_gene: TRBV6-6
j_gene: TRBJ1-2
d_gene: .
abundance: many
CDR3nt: TGTGCCAGCACTGATAACGGGAGATCTAACTATGGCTACACCTTC
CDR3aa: CASTDNGRSNYGYTF

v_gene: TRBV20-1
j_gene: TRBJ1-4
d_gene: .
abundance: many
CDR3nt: TGCAGTGCTAGGACGGAATATAATGAAAAACTGTTTTTT
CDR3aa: CSARTEYNEKLFF

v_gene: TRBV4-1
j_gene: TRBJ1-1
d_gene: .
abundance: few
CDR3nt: TGCGCCAGCAGCCAGAACACTGTTCGACAAGGTGTTTTCTTT
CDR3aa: CASSQNTVRQGVFF

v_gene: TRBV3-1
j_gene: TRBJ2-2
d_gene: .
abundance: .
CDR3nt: TGTGCCAGCAGCCAAGATCTACGGAAGAACACCGGGGAGCTGTTTTTT
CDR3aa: CASSQDLRKNTGELFF

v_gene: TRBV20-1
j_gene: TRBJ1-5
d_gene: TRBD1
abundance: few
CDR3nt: TGCAGTGCTAGAAGGCTCAGGGGGGGCAGCAATCAGCCCCAGCATTTT
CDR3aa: CSARRLRGGSNQPQHF

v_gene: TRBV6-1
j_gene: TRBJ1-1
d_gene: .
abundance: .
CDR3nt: TGTGCCAGCCGCCCGGGGACGAACACTGAAGCTTTCTTT
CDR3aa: CASRPGTNTEAFF

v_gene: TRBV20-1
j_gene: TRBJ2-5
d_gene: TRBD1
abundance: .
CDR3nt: TGCAGTGCCCGTGGCCCGACAGGGCAAGAGACCCAGTACTTC
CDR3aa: CSARGPTGQETQYF

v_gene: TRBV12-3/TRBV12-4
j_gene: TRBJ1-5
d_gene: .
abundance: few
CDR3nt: TGTGCCAGCAGTTTAACGGGCGGGTATCAGCCCCAGCATTTT
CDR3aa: CASSLTGGYQPQHF

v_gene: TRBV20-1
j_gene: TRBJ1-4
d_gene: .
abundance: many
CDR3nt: TGCAGTGCTAGACCCAGGGGCCGCCCTAATGAAAAACTGTTTTTT
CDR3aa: CSARPRGRPNEKLFF

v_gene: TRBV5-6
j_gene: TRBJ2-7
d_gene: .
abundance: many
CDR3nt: TGTGCCAGCAGCTCTCGGGATCTGGGAGAGCAGTACTTC
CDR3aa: CASSSRDLGEQYF

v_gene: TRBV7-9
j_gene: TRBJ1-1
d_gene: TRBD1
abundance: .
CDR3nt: TGTGCCAGCAGTTCTGGGACAGGGAGGTCCACTGAAGCTTTCTTT
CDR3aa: CASSSGTGRSTEAFF

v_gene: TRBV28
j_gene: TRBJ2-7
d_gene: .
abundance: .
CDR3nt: TGTGCCAGCAGTCCAGGGGAGGTCCTCTCCTACGAGCAGTACTTC
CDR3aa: CASSPGEVLSYEQYF

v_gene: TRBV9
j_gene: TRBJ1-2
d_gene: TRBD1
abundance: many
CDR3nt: TGTGCCAGCAGCCCGGGACAGGGGGGCTATGGCTACACCTTC
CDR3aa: CASSPGQGGYGYTF

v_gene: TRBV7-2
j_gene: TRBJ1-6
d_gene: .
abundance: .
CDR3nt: TGTGCCAGCAGCTTATTTGGGGTTACGGGTAATTCACCCCTCCACTTT
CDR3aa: CASSLFGVTGNSPLHF

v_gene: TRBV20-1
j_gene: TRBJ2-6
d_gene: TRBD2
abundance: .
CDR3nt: TGCAGTGCGGCTCCTAGCGGGAGGGCTGGGGCCAACGTCCTGACTTTC
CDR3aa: CSAAPSGRAGANVLTF

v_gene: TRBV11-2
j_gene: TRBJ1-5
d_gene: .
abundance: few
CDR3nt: TGTGCCAGCAGCTCCCCTACACAGGGACCGGGTCAGCCCCAGCATTTT
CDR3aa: CASSSPTQGPGQPQHF

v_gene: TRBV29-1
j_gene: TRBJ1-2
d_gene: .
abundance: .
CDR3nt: TGCAGCGTTGGGGGGCGGCCAGAAGCTCATGGCTACACCTTC
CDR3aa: CSVGGRPEAHGYTF

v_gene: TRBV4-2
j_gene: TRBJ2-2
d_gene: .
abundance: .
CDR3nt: TGTGCCAGCAGCCAAGCTCCAGCCGGGGAGCGGTTTTTT
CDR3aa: CASSQAPAGERFF

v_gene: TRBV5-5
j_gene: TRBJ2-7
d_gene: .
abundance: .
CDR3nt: TGTGCCAGCAGCTCGGCCAGCAACTACGAGCAGTACTTC
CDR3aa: CASSSASNYEQYF

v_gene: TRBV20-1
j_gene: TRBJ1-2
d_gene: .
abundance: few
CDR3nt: TGCAGTGGATATAACGGATTAGACTATGGCTACACCTTC
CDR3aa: CSGYNGLDYGYTF

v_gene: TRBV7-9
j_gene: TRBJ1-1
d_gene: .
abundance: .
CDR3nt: TGTGCCAGCAGCTTTGAGGTAAAAGGGGCTGAAGCTTTCTTT
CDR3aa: CASSFEVKGAEAFF

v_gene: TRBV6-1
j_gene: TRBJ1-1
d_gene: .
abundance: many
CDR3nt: TGTGCCAGCAGTTGGAGGGCTAGTAAAGAAGCTTTCTTT
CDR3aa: CASSWRASKEAFF